Below, one TCR beta chain is given with its context. This may stem from a read error, because a much larger clone lies one nucleotide away. TCR beta VDJ and CDR3 profiles were obtained from a genomic DNA template. TCRdb reprocessed the reads with MiXCR, giving one entry per CDR3 protein. The profile shows some 240,000 distinct CDR3 sequences, roughly 35% of them singletons. This record belongs to a study of CD8+CD57+ T cells in acquired aplastic anemia. CDR1 is MNHNS and CDR2 is SASEGT in the germline V gene. The CDR3 runs 15 residues. Sample: sorted CD4+, CD8+, or CD8+CD57+ T cells (not recorded which) from PBMCs. The clonotype was recovered from a human donor in good health, serving as a control. V usage is TRBV6-1 and J usage is TRBJ1-6, with D possibly being TRBD1 (6 bases). The DNA for the CDR3 is TGTGCCAGCCAATCTTCGAACAGGGATAATCCACCCCTCCACTTT. The encoded protein is CASQSSNRDNPPLHF.